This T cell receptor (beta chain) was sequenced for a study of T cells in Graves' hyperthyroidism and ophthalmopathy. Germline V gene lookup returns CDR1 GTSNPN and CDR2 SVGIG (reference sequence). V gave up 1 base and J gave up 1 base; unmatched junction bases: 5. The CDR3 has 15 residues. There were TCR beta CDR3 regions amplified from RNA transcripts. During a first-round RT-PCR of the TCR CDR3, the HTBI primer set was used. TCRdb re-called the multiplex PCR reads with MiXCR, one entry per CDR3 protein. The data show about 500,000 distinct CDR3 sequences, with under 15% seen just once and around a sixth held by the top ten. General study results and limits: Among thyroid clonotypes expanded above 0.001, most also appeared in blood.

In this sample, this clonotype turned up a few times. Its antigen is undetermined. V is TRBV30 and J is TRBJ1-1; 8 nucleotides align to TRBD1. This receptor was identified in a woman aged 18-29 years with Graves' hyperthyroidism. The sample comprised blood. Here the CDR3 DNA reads TGTGCCTGGAGTGGGGACAGGAATTGGAACACTGAAGCTTTCTTT. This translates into CAWSGDRNWNTEAFF. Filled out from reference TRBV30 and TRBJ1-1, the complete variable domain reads SQTIHQWPATLVQPVGSPLSLECTVEGTSNPNLYWYRQAAGRGLQLLFYSVGIGQISSEVPQNLSASRPQDRQFILSSKKLLLSDSGFYLCAWSGDRNWNTEAFFGQGTRLTVV.